The present entry profiles one T cell receptor beta chain with its context. Antigen specificity is unknown. Every PCR was spiked with synthetic TCR analog templates. The assay was immunoSEQ multiplex PCR, and TCRdb's table has in-frame clones only and misses some. Of tens of thousands of clones listed, over 75% are singletons. CDR1 MGHRA and CDR2 YSYEKL come from the germline V gene. V lost 0 bases and J lost 0, with 6 bases in between. CDR3 length: 15 residues. Urothelial carcinoma in patients was locally advanced or metastatic. This sample was taken from a study of PD-L1 blockade in urothelial cancer. Study details: Typically, measured as a median, blood samples had roughly 140,000 T cells. Study-level points and caveats: By 3 weeks, tumor-associated blood clones had expanded more in durable-benefit patients.

The chain joins TRBV4-1 to TRBJ1-5, with D unresolved. This TCR was recovered from a man aged 65-85 years with urothelial cancer. The starting material was PBMCs, obtained around atezolizumab (anti-PD-L1) treatment. The CDR3, as DNA: TGCGCCAGCAGCCAAGAAGCATATAGCAATCAGCCCCAGCATTTT. This gives the protein CASSQEAYSNQPQHF.